These 26 T cell receptor beta chains were sequenced from one sample in a study of T cells in Graves' hyperthyroidism and ophthalmopathy. Amplified TCR beta CDR3 regions came from RNA transcripts. During a first-round RT-PCR of the TCR CDR3, the HTBI primer set was used. TCRdb re-derived calls from the multiplex PCR reads in MiXCR, one entry per CDR3 protein. Of around 600,000 distinct CDR3 sequences in the sample, 13% to 15% were seen once. The specimen sequenced was blood. These receptors all stem from a woman in her 50s with Graves' ophthalmopathy.

This clonotype was seen ten or more times. The chain uses TRBV28 and TRBJ1-1; TRBD1 matches at 7 bases. The germline V gene has CDR1 MDHEN and CDR2 SYDVKM. Trimming at V came to 2 bases and at J to 2 bases, leaving 5 bases not matched to a gene. This CDR3 spans 15 amino acids. The CDR3 DNA reads TGTGCCAGCAGTTTAGGTGACAGGGACAACACTGAAGCTTTCTTT. Translated: CASSLGDRDNTEAFF.

The sample holds many counts of this clonotype. The chain links TRBV7-2 to TRBJ2-1; D is perhaps TRBD1 (5 bases). Trimming took 4 bases from V and 9 from J, leaving 19 bases between them. CDR1 is SGHTA, CDR2 FQGNSA, per germline. The CDR3 is 15 residues long. CDR3 protein: CASSSRGSIASEQFF. CDR3 DNA sequence: TGTGCCAGCAGCTCTAGGGGATCGATAGCAAGTGAGCAGTTCTTC.

This chain joins TRBV10-3 and TRBJ1-5; D is unclear. The ends were cut back, 5 bases at V and 0 bases at J, with 5 bases in the middle. The germline gives CDR1 ENHRY, CDR2 SYGVKD. This CDR3 has 13 residues. The CDR3 nucleotides read TGTGCCATCAGTACAAATAGCAATCAGCCCCAGCATTTT. It specifies CAISTNSNQPQHF.

This clonotype was seen a handful of times. The chain links TRBV12-3 or TRBV12-4 to TRBJ2-7, with D possibly being TRBD1 (7 bases). Between the trimmed V and J ends, which lost 8 bases and 0 bases, there was a span of 11 bases. This CDR3 region has 13 residues. The CDR3 region has the DNA TGTGCCAGCTATCAGGGGGGCTCCTACGAGCAGTACTTC. The encoded protein is CASYQGGSYEQYF.

The rearrangement links TRBV7-2 to TRBJ1-5; D is undetermined. The CDR3 is 17 residues long. Germline V gene sequence: CDR1 SGHTA, CDR2 FQGNSA. Trimming removed 2 bases at V and 0 bases at J, with 14 bases between. The CDR3 protein is CASSLSLGAYSNQPQHF. CDR3 sequence (DNA): TGTGCCAGCAGCTTATCTTTAGGCGCCTATAGCAATCAGCCCCAGCATTTT.

The chain is built from TRBV25-1 and TRBJ2-7, with a weak D call TRBD1 (6 bases). V gave up 4 bases and J gave up 0 bases, with 13 bases separating them. This CDR3 contains 15 residues. Germline CDR1 is MGHDK and CDR2 is SYGVNS. This chain's CDR3 is CASSGDTFYSYEQYF. DNA for the CDR3: TGTGCCAGCAGTGGGGACACTTTTTACTCCTACGAGCAGTACTTC.

This sequence joins TRBV19 and TRBJ2-1; 7 bases match TRBD1. CDR3 length: 15 amino acids. CDR1 and CDR2 (germline): LNHDA, SQIVND (reference sequence). V lost 6 bases and J lost 6; bases outside the gene matches: 11. The CDR3 DNA is TGTGCCAGTAGCAGGGGGAGACCCCGACGCAATGAGCAGTTCTTC. Residues: CASSRGRPRRNEQFF. The full variable domain, its missing parts supplied by reference TRBV19 and TRBJ2-1, is DGGITQSPKYLFRKEGQNVTLSCEQNLNHDAMYWYRQDPGQGLRLIYYSQIVNDFQKGDIAEGYSVSREKKESFPLTVTSAQKNPTAFYLCASSRGRPRRNEQFFGPGTRLTVL.

This clonotype has a handful of counts. The chain combines TRBV12-3 or TRBV12-4 with TRBJ2-5; possible D gene TRBD2, 5 bases. The length of the CDR3 is 17 residues. V gave up 2 bases and J gave up 7 bases, with 23 bases separating them. The CDR3 DNA sequence: TGTGCCAGCAGTTTAAGGGTAGTCGGGATGAGGATTGGGACCCAGTACTTC. The encoded protein is CASSLRVVGMRIGTQYF.

The chain uses TRBV28 and TRBJ1-4; D perhaps matches TRBD1 (5 bases). This CDR3 is 15 amino acids long. The germline CDR1 and CDR2 sequences are MDHEN and SYDVKM. V lost 2 bases and J lost 8, with 15 bases in between. The CDR3 nucleotides are TGTGCCAGCAGTTTAGTGAGGGACCCGAGGGAAAAACTGTTTTTT. This gives the protein CASSLVRDPREKLFF.

This clonotype has a count of ten or more. V usage is TRBV11-2 and J usage is TRBJ2-3, with D possibly matching TRBD2 (7 bases). The CDR3 is 12 amino acids. CDR1 and CDR2 (germline): SGHAT, FQNNGV. V dropped 3 bases and J dropped 8 bases, with 9 bases sitting between them. The DNA of the CDR3 is TGTGCCAGCAGCTTGGGGGGGCGTACGCAGTATTTT. This gives the protein CASSLGGRTQYF.

This clonotype appeared a few times. The V and J genes are TRBV28 and TRBJ1-3; weak D call: TRBD1 (5 bases). Germline V gene lookup returns CDR1 MDHEN and CDR2 SYDVKM. V dropped 6 bases and J dropped 1 base, with 16 bases sitting between them. The CDR3 covers 16 residues. CDR3 loop: CASSRIGTESGNTIYF. Here the CDR3 DNA reads TGTGCCAGCAGCCGTATTGGGACGGAGTCTGGAAACACCATATATTTT.

This clonotype was seen many times. The chain uses TRBV2 and TRBJ1-5; D is undetermined. CDR3 length: 15 amino acids. With 5 bases removed from V and 2 bases from J, the gap between germline ends came to 13 bases. Per germline, CDR1 SNHLY and CDR2 FYNNEI. For the CDR3, the DNA is TGTGCCAGCAGTCTCGGACCAGGCGGCAATCAGCCCCAGCATTTT. The encoded protein is CASSLGPGGNQPQHF.

The chain has TRBV25-1 and TRBJ1-4; TRBD1 might be the D (5 bases). Between the trimmed V and J ends, which lost 3 bases and 8 bases, there was a span of 22 bases. The germline V gene encodes CDR1 MGHDK and CDR2 SYGVNS. The CDR3 has 17 amino acids. The chain's CDR3 is CASSDPSVGRDDEKLFF. The CDR3 DNA reads TGTGCCAGCAGTGACCCCTCCGTTGGCAGGGACGACGAAAAACTGTTTTTT.

This clonotype was recorded at least ten times. This chain connects TRBV7-2 to TRBJ2-7; a possible D gene is TRBD1 (6 bases). Germline values: CDR1 SGHTA, CDR2 FQGNSA. Trimming pared 6 bases from V and 5 bases from J, leaving 23 bases between. The CDR3 is made up of 16 amino acids. The CDR3: CASRYLSQGRLDEQYF. As DNA, the CDR3 is TGTGCCAGCAGATACCTCTCCCAGGGGCGCTTGGACGAGCAGTACTTC.

The chain has TRBV4-2 and TRBJ1-4; D not resolved. The CDR3 covers 15 residues. Trimming cost V 4 bases and J 8 bases, with 17 bases left between them. Looked up from germline, CDR1 is LGHNA and CDR2 is YNFKEQ. The CDR3 here is CASSPREVSGEKLFF. The CDR3 DNA sequence: TGTGCCAGCAGCCCCCGGGAGGTGAGCGGCGAAAAACTGTTTTTT.

This clonotype was observed at least ten times. The CDR3: CASSPLGGDTQYF. The CDR3 region has the DNA TGTGCCAGCTCACCACTGGGAGGAGATACGCAGTATTTT. The chain is built from TRBV18 and TRBJ2-3; D is possibly TRBD2 (6 bases). Trimming removed 1 base at V and 5 bases at J, with 7 bases between. The germline gives CDR1 KGHSH, CDR2 LQKENI. The CDR3 sequence is 13 residues long.

To note about this clonotype: This may come from a read error, since a much larger clone is one base off. The gene calls are TRBV7-9 and TRBJ1-6; D is unclear. CDR3 length: 12 residues. The germline CDR1 and CDR2 sequences are SEHNR and FQNEAQ (reference sequence). DNA for the CDR3: TGTGCCAGCGGCTTAGTAACTTCACCCCTCCACTTT. This sequence encodes CASGLVTSPLHF.

At least ten counts were recorded for this clonotype. V usage is TRBV7-8 and J usage is TRBJ1-2, with D uncertain. Looked up from germline, CDR1 is SGHVS and CDR2 is FQNEAQ. The V gene lost 5 bases and the J gene lost 2 bases, with 9 bases spanning the gap. There are 13 residues in the CDR3. CDR3 nucleotides: TGTGCCAGCAGCCCCAAAATGAACTATGGCTACACCTTC. Protein: CASSPKMNYGYTF.

This clonotype was seen only a few times. This rearrangement joins TRBV6-1 to TRBJ2-7; D call uncertain. V lost 3 bases and J lost 5, with 11 bases in between. CDR3 length: 13 residues. Germline V gives CDR1 MNHNS, CDR2 SASEGT. CDR3: CASSEFLSHEQYF. The CDR3 region has the DNA TGTGCCAGCAGTGAGTTCCTGTCTCACGAGCAGTACTTC.

In this sample, this clonotype turned up a few times. The gene calls are TRBV4-1 and TRBJ2-2; tentatively, D is TRBD2 (6 bases). Trimming took 8 bases from V and 5 from J, leaving 15 bases between them. This CDR3 region has 14 residues. Looked up from germline, CDR1 is MGHRA and CDR2 is YSYEKL. In nucleotides, the CDR3 is TGCGCCAGCTGCCGGGACCGGGAGACCGGGGAGCTGTTTTTT. Its translation is CASCRDRETGELFF.

The chain carries TRBV20-1 and TRBJ2-2; 9 nucleotides match TRBD2. The CDR3 runs 15 residues. In germline, CDR1 is DFQATT, CDR2 SNEGSKA (reference sequence). J gave up 6 bases and V 6 bases, and 11 bases lay outside the gene matches. The CDR3 nucleotides read TGCAGTGCAAAGACGATAGCGGGAGTCGCCGGGGAGCTGTTTTTT. Translated, it gives CSAKTIAGVAGELFF.

The chain uses TRBV6-5 and TRBJ2-7, with D possibly being TRBD1 (6 bases). CDR3 size: 14 residues. V lost 2 bases to trimming and J lost 2 bases, with 10 bases between them. The germline CDR1 and CDR2 sequences are MNHEY and SVGAGI. This CDR3 is CASSYRDKTYEQYF. CDR3 sequence (DNA): TGTGCCAGCAGTTACCGGGACAAAACCTACGAGCAGTACTTC.

With respect to this clonotype: Possible read error: a much larger clone is one base away. V gene TRBV20-1 combines with J gene TRBJ2-1; 13 bases match TRBD2. V dropped 2 bases and J dropped 0; count of bases not matched to a gene: 13. Per germline, CDR1 DFQATT and CDR2 SNEGSKA (reference sequence). The CDR3 has 20 amino acids. CDR3 sequence reads: CSARPLSLAGGIPSYNEQFF. The CDR3 nucleotides read TGCAGTGCTAGACCCCTCTCACTAGCGGGAGGGATTCCCTCCTACAATGAGCAGTTCTTC.

This clonotype was seen more than once but under ten times. This sequence joins TRBV7-9 and TRBJ2-2; D call uncertain. V lost 4 bases to trimming and J lost 0 bases, with 9 bases between them. The CDR3 consists of 15 residues. CDR1 and CDR2 (germline): SEHNR, FQNEAQ (reference sequence). CDR3 in amino acids: CASSYLGANTGELFF. CDR3 DNA: TGTGCCAGCAGCTATTTGGGCGCGAACACCGGGGAGCTGTTTTTT.

There are many counts of this clonotype. In nucleotides, the CDR3 is TGCAGTGCGAGACTAGCGGGAGGAACCAGGGACAATGAGCAGTTCTTC. Translation gives CSARLAGGTRDNEQFF. This chain connects TRBV20-1 to TRBJ2-1; 13 nucleotides agree with TRBD2. Trimming took 6 bases from V and 5 from J; bases not matched to a gene: 10. Germline-derived CDR1 and CDR2 are DFQATT and SNEGSKA (reference sequence). This CDR3 region has 16 residues.

This clonotype has a handful of counts. This rearrangement joins TRBV27 to TRBJ1-1; no reliable D call. The V end lost 4 bases, the J end lost 5 bases, and 8 bases lay between the germline ends. Germline assignment: CDR1 MNHEY and CDR2 SMNVEV (reference sequence). This CDR3 has 12 amino acids. This CDR3 is CASSSRLTEAFF. As DNA, the CDR3 is TGTGCCAGCAGTTCTAGGTTAACTGAAGCTTTCTTT.